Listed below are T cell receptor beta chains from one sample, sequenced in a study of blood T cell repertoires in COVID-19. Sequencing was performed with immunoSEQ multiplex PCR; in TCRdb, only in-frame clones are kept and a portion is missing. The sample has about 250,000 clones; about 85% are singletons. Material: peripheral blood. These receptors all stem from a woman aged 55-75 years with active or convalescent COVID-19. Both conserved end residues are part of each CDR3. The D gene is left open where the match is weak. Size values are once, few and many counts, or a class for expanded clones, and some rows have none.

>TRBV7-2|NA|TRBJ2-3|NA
CASSLVSIDTQYF
TGTGCCAGCAGCTTAGTGTCTATAGATACGCAGTATTTT
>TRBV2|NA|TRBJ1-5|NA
CASSLDTSNQPQHF
TGTGCCAGCAGTCTCGACACTAGCAATCAGCCCCAGCATTTT
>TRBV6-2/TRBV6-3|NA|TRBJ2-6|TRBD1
CASSSLWTGSFYSGANVLTF
TGTGCCAGCAGTTCCCTATGGACAGGGAGCTTCTACTCTGGGGCCAACGTCCTGACTTTC
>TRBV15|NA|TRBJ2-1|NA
CATSNKGGITYEQFF
TGTGCCACCAGCAACAAGGGCGGGATAACGTATGAGCAGTTCTTC
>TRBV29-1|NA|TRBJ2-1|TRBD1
CSVEDVRAGGMFNEQFF
TGCAGCGTTGAAGATGTTCGGGCAGGGGGCATGTTCAATGAGCAGTTCTTC
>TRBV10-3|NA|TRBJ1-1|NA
CAISNPGRGENTEAFF
TGTGCCATCAGTAACCCCGGGAGGGGCGAGAACACTGAAGCTTTCTTT
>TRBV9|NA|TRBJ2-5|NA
CASSVVGGLTQETQYF
TGTGCCAGCAGCGTAGTGGGCGGGCTAACCCAAGAGACCCAGTACTTC
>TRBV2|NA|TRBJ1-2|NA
CASSEGPGINYGYTF
TGTGCCAGCAGTGAAGGCCCAGGGATTAACTATGGCTACACCTTC
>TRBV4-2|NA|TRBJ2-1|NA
CASSQDVMRDNEQFF
TGTGCCAGCAGCCAAGATGTGATGAGGGACAATGAGCAGTTCTTC
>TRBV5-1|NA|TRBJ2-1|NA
CASSQATYNEQFF
TGCGCCAGCAGCCAAGCGACCTACAATGAGCAGTTCTTC
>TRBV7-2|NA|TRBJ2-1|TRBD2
CASSLGLAGYNEQFF
TGTGCCAGCAGCTTAGGACTAGCGGGCTACAATGAGCAGTTCTTC
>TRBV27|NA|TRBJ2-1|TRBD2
CASSLWGSGIHEQFF
TGTGCCAGCAGTTTATGGGGTAGCGGGATCCATGAGCAGTTCTTC
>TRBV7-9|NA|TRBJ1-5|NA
CASSLGLSGQPQHF
TGTGCCAGCAGCTTAGGACTGTCGGGGCAGCCCCAGCATTTT
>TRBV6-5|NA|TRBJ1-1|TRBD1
CASSYSFDRVDEAFF
TGTGCCAGCAGTTACTCTTTCGACAGGGTGGATGAAGCTTTCTTT
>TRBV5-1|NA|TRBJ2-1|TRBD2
CASSRKLAGDNEQFF
TGCGCCAGCAGCCGGAAACTAGCGGGGGACAATGAGCAGTTCTTC
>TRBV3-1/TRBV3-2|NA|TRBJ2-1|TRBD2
CASSPDAGVGSNEQFF
TGTGCCAGCAGCCCCGATGCGGGAGTAGGAAGCAATGAGCAGTTCTTC
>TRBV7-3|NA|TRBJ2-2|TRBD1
CASSFTGGQNTGELFF
TGTGCCAGCAGCTTCACAGGGGGTCAGAACACCGGGGAGCTGTTTTTT
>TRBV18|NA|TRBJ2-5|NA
CASSATQGGSETQYF
TGTGCCAGCTCCGCGACACAGGGCGGCTCGGAGACCCAGTACTTC
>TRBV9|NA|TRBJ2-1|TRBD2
CASSAGTSSYNEQFF
TGTGCCAGCAGCGCCGGGACTAGCTCCTACAATGAGCAGTTCTTC
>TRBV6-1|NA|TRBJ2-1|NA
CASSEKGGAYNEQFF
TGTGCCAGCAGTGAAAAAGGGGGTGCCTACAATGAGCAGTTCTTC
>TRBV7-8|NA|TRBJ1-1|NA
CASSLYIGTSNTEAFF
TGTGCCAGCAGCTTATACATTGGGACATCGAACACTGAAGCTTTCTTT
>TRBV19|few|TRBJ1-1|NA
CASSFRVPLAEAFF
TGTGCCAGTAGTTTCAGGGTTCCATTGGCTGAAGCTTTCTTT
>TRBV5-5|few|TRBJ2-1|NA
CASSLLTGEEQFF
TGTGCCAGCAGCTTGCTAACGGGTGAGGAGCAGTTCTTC